A single sample is the source of the 20 T cell receptor beta chains below, sequenced in a study of cytomegalovirus exposure and HLA in healthy donors. 13 Jbeta primers and 60 Vbeta primers were used for the PCR. Data came from immunoSEQ multiplex PCR; TCRdb stores just in-frame clones and leaves some out. Altogether 100,000 to 150,000 clones are present, 77% being singletons, with the ten largest covering approximately 4.5%. The specimen was PBMCs. The source of these receptors is a male donor in good health and CMV-seropositive.

V and J are TRBV28 and TRBJ1-1; 7 bases are shared with TRBD1. CDR3 length: 13 amino acids. The J segment lost 5 bases and the V segment lost 6 bases, leaving 6 bases of the junction unmatched. The germline V gene has CDR1 MDHEN and CDR2 SYDVKM. The CDR3 loop reads CASRADRVTEAFF. The CDR3 DNA reads TGTGCCAGCAGGGCCGACAGGGTTACTGAAGCTTTCTTT.

The sample holds one count of this clone. V and J are TRBV19 and TRBJ1-2; D gene ambiguous. The ends were cut back, 5 bases at V and 2 bases at J, with 9 bases in the middle. The CDR3 runs 13 residues. CDR1 and CDR2 from the germline V gene are LNHDA and SQIVND (reference sequence). This CDR3 reads CASSVDGNYGYTF. The DNA of the CDR3 is TGTGCCAGTAGTGTCGACGGGAACTATGGCTACACCTTC. The full variable domain, its missing parts supplied by reference TRBV19 and TRBJ1-2, is DGGITQSPKYLFRKEGQNVTLSCEQNLNHDAMYWYRQDPGQGLRLIYYSQIVNDFQKGDIAEGYSVSREKKESFPLTVTSAQKNPTAFYLCASSVDGNYGYTFGSGTRLTVV.

Comment on this clone: One end of the junction varies from germline; a read error may be responsible. The genes are TRBV7-8 and TRBJ2-2; possible D gene TRBD2, 6 bases. Germline CDR1 SGHVS, CDR2 FQNEAQ. This CDR3 has 12 amino acids. CDR3 sequence reads: CGSGGNTGELFF. In DNA form, the CDR3 reads TGCGGGAGCGGAGGGAACACCGGGGAGCTGTTTTTT.

The rearrangement links TRBV20-1 to TRBJ2-5; D possibly corresponds to TRBD1 (5 bases). Germline CDR1 is DFQATT and CDR2 is SNEGSKA (reference sequence). Trimming took 5 bases from V and 3 from J, leaving 7 bases between them. The CDR3 covers 11 residues. The CDR3 is CSASREETQYF. CDR3 sequence (DNA): TGCAGTGCTTCCAGGGAAGAGACCCAGTACTTC.

The J gene is TRBJ2-5, the V gene TRBV9; TRBD2 matches at 8 bases. The CDR3 totals 15 residues. V lost 0 bases and J lost 4; bases outside the gene matches: 5. From germline, CDR1 is SGDLS and CDR2 YYNGEE. CDR3 DNA sequence: TGTGCCAGCAGCGTAGCCGGGGGGGCCGCAGAGACCCAGTACTTC. This codes for CASSVAGGAAETQYF.

The V gene is TRBV10-1, the J gene TRBJ1-5, with TRBD1 matching over 10 bases. Per the germline V gene, CDR1 is WNHNN and CDR2 is SYGVQD (reference sequence). J lost 4 bases, V lost 7 bases, and 7 bases had no gene match. The CDR3 spans 15 residues. CDR3 residues: CASTKGQGLNQPQHF. CDR3 bases: TGCGCCAGCACCAAGGGACAGGGGCTTAATCAGCCCCAGCATTTT.

This clone was picked up one time. The chain employs TRBV5-5 and TRBJ1-3; D uncertain. Germline CDR1 and CDR2: SGHKS and YYEKEE (reference sequence). The CDR3 contains 17 residues. V was trimmed by 3 bases and J by 0 bases, leaving 16 bases between them. The CDR3 DNA reads as TGTGCCAGCAGCTGGCCGGAGGAAATCACCTCTGGAAACACCATATATTTT. Residues: CASSWPEEITSGNTIYF.

The genes are TRBV2 and TRBJ1-5; 9 bases are shared with TRBD1. This CDR3 region has 15 residues. Germline loops: CDR1 SNHLY, CDR2 FYNNEI. The V gene end was trimmed by 6 bases and the J gene end by 3 bases; junction bases not matched to a gene: 6. The CDR3 loop is CASSATGGINQPQHF. In nucleotides, the CDR3 is TGTGCCAGCAGCGCCACAGGGGGCATCAATCAGCCCCAGCATTTT.

This clone has more than one count but fewer than ten. V usage is TRBV5-6 and J usage is TRBJ1-6; D call uncertain. With 1 base removed from V and 7 bases from J, the gap between germline ends came to 9 bases. The CDR3 has 14 amino acids. Germline V CDR1 and CDR2: SGHDT, YYEEEE. The CDR3 sequence is CASSLLQPNSPLHF. The CDR3 nucleotides are TGTGCCAGCAGCTTGTTACAGCCAAATTCACCCCTCCACTTT.

The rearrangement joins TRBV29-1 to TRBJ2-5, with TRBD2 matching over 10 bases. The J call is doubtful: the DNA matches TRBJ2-7 better. Germline CDR1 and CDR2: SQVTM and ANQGSEA. The CDR3 consists of 14 residues. CDR3 sequence: CSVTSGARPYEQYF. For the CDR3, the DNA is TGCAGCGTTACTAGCGGGGCCCGTCCCTACGAGCAGTACTTC.

This chain joins TRBV7-2 and TRBJ2-3; 8 positions agree with TRBD2. Germline V gene sequence: CDR1 SGHTA, CDR2 FQGNSA. V lost 2 bases, J lost 4 bases, and 5 bases stayed unmatched. The CDR3 runs to 15 residues. The CDR3 sequence: CASSLPAGVSDTQYF. CDR3 coding DNA: TGTGCCAGCAGCTTACCAGCGGGGGTTTCAGATACGCAGTATTTT.

The gene calls are TRBV6-6 and TRBJ1-2, with 8 bases aligning to TRBD1. V gave up 6 bases and J gave up 4 bases; unmatched junction bases: 7. From germline, CDR1 is MNHNY and CDR2 SVGAGI (reference sequence). CDR3 length: 14 amino acids. CDR3: CASRTDRAPYGYTF. The CDR3 bases are TGTGCCAGCAGGACGGACAGGGCGCCCTATGGCTACACCTTC.

The rearrangement uses TRBV28 and TRBJ2-7; D is ambiguous. Germline CDR1 and CDR2: MDHEN and SYDVKM. This CDR3 is 14 amino acids long. V lost 7 bases, J lost 1 base, and 14 bases lay in between. The CDR3 DNA sequence: TGTGCCAGCACCCCCCCCCGACTGTCCTACGAGCAGTACTTC. Protein product: CASTPPRLSYEQYF.

This chain connects TRBV5-1 to TRBJ2-1, with D possibly TRBD2 on 6 matching bases. The CDR3 consists of 15 residues. V lost 0 bases and J 8 bases, leaving 15 bases between the germline ends. In germline, CDR1 is SGHRS, CDR2 YFSETQ. CDR3 sequence (DNA): TGCGCCAGCAGCTTGGTACGGGAGAAGAAACATGAGCAGTTCTTC. Translated: CASSLVREKKHEQFF. Full variable domain (rest looked up from reference TRBV5-1 and TRBJ2-1): KAGVTQTPRYLIKTRGQQVTLSCSPISGHRSVSWYQQTPGQGLQFLFEYFSETQRNKGNFPGRFSGRQFSNSRSEMNVSTLELGDSALYLCASSLVREKKHEQFFGPGTRLTVL.

The rearrangement joins TRBV7-2 to TRBJ2-3; maybe TRBD2 (7 bases). The CDR3 covers 15 residues. Trimming left V 4 bases short and J 2 bases short, with 13 bases between. Germline-derived CDR1 and CDR2 are SGHTA and FQGNSA. The CDR3 DNA sequence: TGTGCCAGCAGCTCCTGGGGGGGGCCCACAGATACGCAGTATTTT. Its protein is CASSSWGGPTDTQYF.

The chain joins TRBV15 to TRBJ1-2; D is possibly TRBD1 (6 bases). V was pared by 4 bases and J by 5 bases, with 23 bases between. The germline CDR1 and CDR2 sequences are LNHNV and YYDKDF (reference sequence). The CDR3 spans 17 residues. The CDR3 DNA is TGTGCCACCAGCACAGACTCCCTAACAGGGCGGAGGTATGGCTACACCTTC. This encodes CATSTDSLTGRRYGYTF.

Only one count was recorded for this clone. The V call is TRBV9, the J call TRBJ2-1, with D hard to call. The CDR3 consists of 15 residues. V dropped 0 bases and J dropped 6 bases, with 13 bases sitting between them. Germline values: CDR1 SGDLS, CDR2 YYNGEE. The CDR3 reads CASSVGDRFGNEQFF. CDR3 DNA: TGTGCCAGCAGCGTAGGTGATCGATTCGGCAATGAGCAGTTCTTC.

In its sample, this clone was seen a few times. The J gene is TRBJ1-2, the V gene TRBV5-1, with D possibly matching TRBD1 (5 bases). The CDR3 consists of 14 residues. Germline assignment: CDR1 SGHRS and CDR2 YFSETQ. Trimming took 5 bases from V and 13 from J, leaving 24 bases between them. The CDR3 region has the DNA TGCGCCAGCAGTGGGGGGGGTCTCCCTCTAATGGGCACCTTC. Its protein is CASSGGGLPLMGTF.

The chain employs TRBV5-1 and TRBJ2-5; D possibly corresponds to TRBD1 (6 bases). The germline V gene has CDR1 SGHRS and CDR2 YFSETQ. V was trimmed by 3 bases and J by 5 bases, leaving 14 bases between them. The CDR3 runs 14 residues. The CDR3 DNA follows: TGCGCCAGCAGCTCTTCAGGGGAGAGGGAGACCCAGTACTTC. Residues: CASSSSGERETQYF.

The J gene is TRBJ2-1, the V gene TRBV5-1; the D gene is possibly TRBD2 (5 bases). V lost 0 bases, J lost 6 bases, and 13 bases lay in between. CDR1 and CDR2 from the germline V gene are SGHRS and YFSETQ. CDR3 length: 15 residues. CDR3 coding DNA: TGCGCCAGCAGCTTGGGGTCAGCGGTGGGCAATGAGCAGTTCTTC. Encoded protein: CASSLGSAVGNEQFF.